Listed below are T cell receptor beta chains from one sample, sequenced in a study of blood T cells in healthy people across ages. TCRdb independently ran MiXCR on the 5' RACE reads; one entry per CDR3 protein. The table lists approximately 1,100,000 distinct CDR3 sequences, under 45% of them singletons. Sequencing input: blood. Source of these receptors: a woman between 55 and 75 years old in good health. Both conserved end residues are part of each CDR3. A D gene is named only where the DNA matches it firmly. Only part of the rows carry a size: once, few, many, or a class if the clone is expanded.

NA,TRBV6-6,NA,TRBJ2-3,TGTGCCAGCAGTTACTCGGACCCTAACGGGAGTAGAAATACGCAGTATTTT,CASSYSDPNGSRNTQYF
NA,TRBV14,NA,TRBJ1-2,TGTGCCAGCAGCCCTAAGGGTCGGGACAACTATGGCTACACCTTC,CASSPKGRDNYGYTF
TRBD2,TRBV29-1,NA,TRBJ2-7,TGCAGCGCCTCCGGACTAGCGGGAGGGTTGTACGAGCAGTACTTC,CSASGLAGGLYEQYF
TRBD1,TRBV27,few,TRBJ2-7,TGTGCCAGCAGTTTATACCGGGACAGGGGTCTCTACGAGCAGTACTTC,CASSLYRDRGLYEQYF
NA,TRBV27,NA,TRBJ2-5,TGTGCCAGCAGTGCTGTACTGGGGGAGACCCAGTACTTC,CASSAVLGETQYF
TRBD2,TRBV14,NA,TRBJ2-5,TGTGCCAGCAGCCAAGGGACTAGCCTTTTTGAGACCCAGTACTTC,CASSQGTSLFETQYF
TRBD2,TRBV20-1,few,TRBJ2-7,TGCAGTGCTGCTCCCCCCGGGACTAGTTGGGAGCAGTACTTC,CSAAPPGTSWEQYF
NA,TRBV20-1,few,TRBJ2-7,TGCAGTGCTAGAGTGCGCGGAAACGAGCAGTACTTC,CSARVRGNEQYF
NA,TRBV18,few,TRBJ2-7,TGTGCCAGCTCGGATACGGACTCCTACGAGCAGTACTTC,CASSDTDSYEQYF
NA,TRBV28,few,TRBJ2-7,TGTGCCAGCAGTTTCTCAGGGTTCCCCTACGAGCAGTACTTC,CASSFSGFPYEQYF
NA,TRBV28,NA,TRBJ2-7,TGTGCCAGCAGTTTACAGGGGACCCCTCGGGATGAGCAGTACTTC,CASSLQGTPRDEQYF
TRBD2,TRBV27,NA,TRBJ2-1,TGTGCCAGCAGCAAACTAGCGGGAGTGAAGTATGAGCAGTTCTTC,CASSKLAGVKYEQFF
NA,TRBV5-5,few,TRBJ2-3,TGTGCCAGCAGCTTGGGGGACGGGACGCAGTATTTT,CASSLGDGTQYF
TRBD1,TRBV3-1,few,TRBJ2-3,TGTGCCAGCAGCCCCGGGACAGGACTACGCACAGATACGCAGTATTTT,CASSPGTGLRTDTQYF
TRBD1,TRBV20-1,NA,TRBJ2-3,TGCAGTGCTGGACAGGGGAACACAGATACGCAGTATTTT,CSAGQGNTDTQYF
NA,TRBV6-1,NA,TRBJ2-1,TGTGCCAGCAGTGAATGGGATTCCGACTACAATGAGCAGTTCTTC,CASSEWDSDYNEQFF
NA,TRBV27,NA,TRBJ2-7,TGTGCCAGCAGTTTAGATCCAGGGGCAACCTACGAGCAGTACTTC,CASSLDPGATYEQYF
TRBD2,TRBV4-1,NA,TRBJ2-1,TGCGCCAGCAGCCAAGAGGAGGCGGGACTAGCGCGGAATGAGCAGTTCTTC,CASSQEEAGLARNEQFF
NA,TRBV27,NA,TRBJ1-4,TGTGCCAGCAGCGACCTTGATGTGAGACATGAAAAACTGTTTTTT,CASSDLDVRHEKLFF
NA,TRBV20-1,NA,TRBJ1-2,TGCAGTGCTAGATTACAAACCAACTATGGCTACACCTTC,CSARLQTNYGYTF
TRBD2,TRBV5-6,many,TRBJ2-7,TGTGCCAGCAGCTCTCGCTTGGGACTAGCGGGAAGATCCTACGAGCAGTACTTC,CASSSRLGLAGRSYEQYF
NA,TRBV20-1,once,TRBJ2-7,TGCAGTGCCATAGCCCCGGGACTGAGCTACGAGCAGTACTTC,CSAIAPGLSYEQYF